This T cell receptor beta chain was identified in a study of beta chain features in type 1 diabetes. Sequenced material consisted of expressed TCRB transcripts (all of the isolated RNA was reverse transcribed). Only in-frame clones appear in the TCRdb table, and some are missing; sequencing was by immunoSEQ multiplex PCR. The table lists 300,000 to 350,000 clones, around 7.6% of them singletons. In the case of this clone: Its antigen is not known.

Regarding the study as a whole: There were fewer insertions and more deletions at the VDJ junctions of type 1 diabetes patients.

The receptor's source is a woman aged 18-29 years in good health. The sample consisted of central memory CD4+ T cells from blood.

CDR3 amino acids: CASSYEGSGFF. CDR3 in DNA: TGTGCCAGCAGTTACGAGGGTTCGGGGTTCTTC. V usage is TRBV6-5 and J usage is TRBJ2-1, with a possible D match to TRBD2 (5 bases). The CDR3 totals 11 residues. CDR1 is MNHEY, CDR2 SVGAGI, per germline. V lost 2 bases to trimming and J lost 15 bases, with 11 bases between them.